The sequence of this TCR beta chain was determined in a study of T-cell memory formation after mild COVID-19. With V trimmed by 4 bases and J by 4 bases, 6 bases remained unmatched. This CDR3 has 14 amino acids. Germline CDR1 is DFQATT and CDR2 is SNEGSKA (reference sequence). This clonotype was seen only a few times. Its cognate antigen is unknown. One entry per CDR3 protein results from TCRdb running MiXCR on the 5' RACE reads. The repertoire has 400,000 to 500,000 distinct CDR3 sequences, 20% of them found once; the top ten carry roughly 8%. Study outcomes and limitations: Pre-infection memory held some responding clones, suggesting pre-existing cross-reactive T cells responded. Confirmation was lacking for SARS-CoV-2 specificity of second-wave clones that peaked on day 37. Clones shrinking from day 15 to 85 showed even CD4/CD8 mixes; later expanders tilted CD4+.

This receptor was taken from an adult woman who had mild COVID-19 (a few samples of this study predate the infection). Cell type and time point are not known. The chain is built from TRBV20-1 and TRBJ1-2; 10 bases fit TRBD1. The sequenced sample consisted of PBMCs or a T cell subset sorted from them (not recorded which). The CDR3 region has the DNA TGCAGTGCTACCGGGACAGGGGAGGTCTATGGCTACACCTTC. Translation: CSATGTGEVYGYTF.